These T cell receptor beta chains were read from a single sample in a study of blood T cell repertoires in COVID-19. The repertoire was sequenced with immunoSEQ multiplex PCR; TCRdb's copy has only in-frame clones and lacks some. Seen here are 250,000 to 400,000 clones, 85% to 90% observed once, and the top ten hold 2.9%. Sequencing used peripheral blood. The receptor set was obtained from a woman in her thirties with COVID-19, enrolled during active disease. CDR3s include the opening cysteine and the closing phenylalanine or tryptophan. D genes are given only for firm matches. The size field is filled for only some rows; it gives once, few, many or a size class.

-	TRBV7-3	TRBJ2-2	TRBD2	CASSPLAGVNTGELFF	TGTGCCAGCAGCCCTCTAGCGGGAGTGAACACCGGGGAGCTGTTTTTT
-	TRBV5-4	TRBJ2-1	TRBD2	CASSLLTSGRVDEQFF	TGTGCCAGCAGCCTCCTGACTAGCGGGAGGGTAGATGAGCAGTTCTTC
once	TRBV2	TRBJ2-6	-	CASGAAGVFSGANVLTF	TGTGCCAGCGGGGCGGCAGGTGTGTTCTCTGGGGCCAACGTCCTGACTTTC
-	TRBV5-5	TRBJ1-6	TRBD1	CASSLQDRIYSPLHF	TGTGCCAGCAGCCTACAGGACAGGATTTATTCACCCCTCCACTTT
-	TRBV2	TRBJ1-3	-	CASSEAAGPQNTIYF	TGTGCCAGCAGTGAAGCGGCAGGGCCCCAGAACACCATATATTTT
-	TRBV10-1	TRBJ2-7	TRBD2	CASSESGGSEQYF	TGCGCCAGCAGTGAAAGTGGCGGGAGCGAGCAGTACTTC
-	TRBV24-1	TRBJ2-5	-	CATSLSSGVATQYF	TGTGCCACCAGTTTATCATCCGGGGTTGCGACCCAGTACTTC
-	TRBV5-1	TRBJ2-1	TRBD2	CASSRDYSHEQFF	TGCGCCAGCAGCAGGGACTATTCCCATGAGCAGTTCTTC
-	TRBV6-5	TRBJ1-6	-	CASIRSSYNSPLHF	TGTGCCAGCATTCGGTCGAGCTATAATTCACCCCTCCACTTT
-	TRBV9	TRBJ1-3	-	CASSVSRPGLGPRGNTIYF	TGTGCCAGCAGCGTGAGTCGACCGGGACTGGGACCGAGAGGAAACACCATATATTTT
-	TRBV5-1	TRBJ2-1	TRBD2	CASSLVPSGRRGSDEQFF	TGCGCCAGCAGCTTGGTACCTAGCGGGAGGAGGGGAAGTGATGAGCAGTTCTTC
-	TRBV3-1/TRBV3-2	TRBJ1-3	-	CASSQDPSGNTIYF	TGTGCCAGCAGCCAAGACCCTAGTGGAAACACCATATATTTT
-	TRBV7-2	TRBJ2-1	TRBD2	CASSLPGLAGAFF	TGTGCCAGCAGCTTACCTGGACTAGCGGGAGCGTTCTTC
-	TRBV5-1	TRBJ2-3	-	CASSQTTTDTQYF	TGCGCCAGCAGTCAGACTACCACAGATACGCAGTATTTT
-	TRBV19	TRBJ2-3	TRBD1	CASSIFETGGTDTQYF	TGTGCCAGTAGTATATTCGAAACAGGGGGCACAGATACGCAGTATTTT
-	TRBV6-6	TRBJ1-3	TRBD1	CASSYSDRGENTIYF	TGTGCCAGCAGTTACTCCGACAGGGGGGAAAACACCATATATTTT
-	TRBV19	TRBJ1-1	-	CASSAVGTEAFF	TGTGCCAGTAGTGCGGTGGGCACTGAAGCTTTCTTT
-	TRBV9	TRBJ1-4	-	CASSLTDRTTNEKLFF	TGTGCCAGCAGCTTAACCGACAGGACAACTAATGAAAAACTGTTTTTT
-	TRBV5-1	TRBJ2-3	TRBD2	CASSAVLAGASTDTQYF	TGCGCCAGCAGCGCCGTACTAGCGGGAGCTAGCACAGATACGCAGTATTTT
-	TRBV3-1/TRBV3-2	TRBJ1-4	TRBD1	CASSHSNRGSNEKLFF	TGTGCCAGCAGCCATTCTAACAGGGGATCTAATGAAAAACTGTTTTTT
-	TRBV28	TRBJ2-7	-	CASSNRGSYEQYF	TGTGCCAGCAGTAATAGGGGTTCCTACGAGCAGTACTTC
-	TRBV11-2	TRBJ2-5	-	CASSLDLAAQYF	TGTGCCAGCAGCTTAGACCTCGCAGCCCAGTACTTC
-	TRBV11-2	TRBJ2-5	TRBD2	CASSLGLAGGPETQYF	TGTGCCAGCAGCCTAGGACTAGCGGGAGGGCCGGAGACCCAGTACTTC
-	TRBV5-8	TRBJ2-1	TRBD2	CASSLLREADLNEQFF	TGTGCCAGCAGCTTGCTTCGGGAGGCGGATCTCAATGAGCAGTTCTTC
-	TRBV3-1/TRBV3-2	TRBJ1-2	-	CASSQWGLYGYTF	TGTGCCAGCAGCCAATGGGGGCTCTATGGCTACACCTTC
once	TRBV24-1	TRBJ1-2	-	CATSDSHYGYTF	TGTGCCACCAGCGACAGCCACTATGGCTACACCTTC
-	TRBV7-2	TRBJ2-7	-	CASSKQGDEQYF	TGTGCCAGCAGTAAACAGGGAGACGAGCAGTACTTC
-	TRBV5-4	TRBJ2-2	-	CASSLALEAGELFF	TGTGCCAGCAGCTTGGCGTTGGAGGCCGGGGAGCTGTTTTTT
-	TRBV11-3	TRBJ2-1	-	CASSLDGTKDNEQFF	TGTGCCAGCAGCTTGGACGGGACAAAGGACAATGAGCAGTTCTTC
-	TRBV9	TRBJ2-2	TRBD2	CASSVVSLAGVGELFF	TGTGCCAGCAGCGTAGTATCACTAGCGGGAGTCGGGGAGCTGTTTTTT
few	TRBV6-2/TRBV6-3	TRBJ2-7	TRBD2	CASSEELAGAYEQYF	TGTGCCAGCAGTGAGGAGCTAGCGGGTGCCTACGAGCAGTACTTC
-	TRBV5-1	TRBJ1-6	-	CASSLSAQANNSPLHF	TGCGCCAGCAGCCTATCTGCCCAGGCTAACAATTCACCCCTCCACTTT
-	TRBV6-1	TRBJ2-7	TRBD2	CASSEGTSGSVWEQYF	TGTGCCAGCAGTGAAGGGACTAGCGGGAGCGTATGGGAGCAGTACTTC
-	TRBV11-3	TRBJ2-1	TRBD1	CASSLGTGDYNEQFF	TGTGCCAGCAGCCTCGGGACAGGGGACTACAATGAGCAGTTCTTC
-	TRBV19	TRBJ2-4	TRBD2	CASTTRGGRDIQYF	TGTGCCAGTACCACCCGGGGGGGGAGGGACATTCAGTACTTC
-	TRBV3-1/TRBV3-2	TRBJ2-2	TRBD2	CASGPGLAGPTGELFF	TGTGCCAGCGGACCTGGATTAGCGGGACCCACCGGGGAGCTGTTTTTT
-	TRBV5-1	TRBJ1-5	-	CASSLMGQGSNQPQHF	TGCGCCAGCAGCTTGATGGGGCAGGGGTCAAATCAGCCCCAGCATTTT
-	TRBV24-1	TRBJ1-5	-	CATSDSGSPNQPQHF	TGTGCCACCAGTGATTCCGGGTCCCCCAATCAGCCCCAGCATTTT
-	TRBV11-2	TRBJ1-6	-	CASSLDGPGTPYNSPLHF	TGTGCCAGCAGCTTAGATGGCCCCGGGACACCCTATAATTCACCCCTCCACTTT
-	TRBV7-9	TRBJ1-4	-	CASSPTQSREKLFF	TGTGCCAGCAGCCCGACTCAATCTAGGGAAAAACTGTTTTTT
-	TRBV14	TRBJ1-2	-	CASSQDDYVYGYTF	TGTGCCAGCAGCCAAGATGACTACGTTTATGGCTACACCTTC